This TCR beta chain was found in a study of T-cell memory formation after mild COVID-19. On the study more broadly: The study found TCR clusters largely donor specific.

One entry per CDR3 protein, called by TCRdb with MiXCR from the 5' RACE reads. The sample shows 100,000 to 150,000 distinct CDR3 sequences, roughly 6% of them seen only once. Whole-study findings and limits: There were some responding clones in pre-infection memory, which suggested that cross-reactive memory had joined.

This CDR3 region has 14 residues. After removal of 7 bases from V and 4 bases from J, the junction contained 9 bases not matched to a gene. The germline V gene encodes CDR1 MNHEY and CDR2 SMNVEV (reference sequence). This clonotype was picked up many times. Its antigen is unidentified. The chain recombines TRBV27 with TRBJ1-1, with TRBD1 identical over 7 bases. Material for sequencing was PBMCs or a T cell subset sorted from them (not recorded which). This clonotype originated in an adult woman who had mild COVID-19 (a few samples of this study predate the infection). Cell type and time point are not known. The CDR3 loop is CASIKQGMGTEAFF. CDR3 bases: TGTGCCAGCATAAAACAGGGGATGGGCACTGAAGCTTTCTTT.